The 14 T cell receptor beta chains in this list originate from one sample, sequenced in a study of beta chain features in type 1 diabetes. Study-level findings and limits: Type 1 diabetes patients showed a moderate but significant shortening of TCRB CDR3s in all four CD4+ subsets.

For these receptors, no antigen is known. Expressed TCRB transcripts were sequenced because the isolated RNA had all been reverse transcribed beforehand. Here immunoSEQ multiplex PCR was the method, and the copy in TCRdb shows in-frame clones only, minus some. The sample holds about 700,000 clones, around an eighth seen once. The sequenced sample consisted of naive CD4+ T cells from blood. These receptors all come from a man between 18 and 35 years old with type 1 diabetes.

This clone was picked up a small number of times. The V and J genes are TRBV7-3 and TRBJ2-1; D is perhaps TRBD2 (6 bases). The V gene lost 5 bases and the J gene lost 9 bases, with 20 bases spanning the gap. The CDR3 contains 15 residues. Germline-derived CDR1 and CDR2 are SGHTA and FQGTGA. DNA for the CDR3: TGTGCCAGCAGCATGAATCGACTAGGGTCCGGTGAGCAGTTCTTC. As protein: CASSMNRLGSGEQFF.

A few counts support this clone. The chain is built from TRBV7-9 and TRBJ2-1; D unclear. This CDR3 comprises 14 residues. V was cut by 4 bases and J by 3 bases, with 10 bases left in between. CDR1 and CDR2 from the germline V gene are SEHNR and FQNEAQ (reference sequence). CDR3 nucleotide sequence: TGTGCCAGCAGCTCTCGTTATAGCTACAATGAGCAGTTCTTC. Its translation is CASSSRYSYNEQFF.

V gene TRBV7-9 combines with J gene TRBJ1-6; D is undetermined. CDR1 is SEHNR, CDR2 FQNEAQ, per germline (reference sequence). The length of the CDR3 is 15 residues. Trimming cost V 1 base and J 9 bases, with 13 bases left between them. The CDR3 coding sequence is TGTGCCAGCAGCTTAGACCCTCACCTGGGTTCACCCCTCCACTTT. Its translation is CASSLDPHLGSPLHF.

This clone appeared a few times. The chain is built from TRBV18 and TRBJ1-5; unclear D gene. The V end was cut by 1 base, the J end by 5 bases, with 9 bases between. CDR1 is KGHSH and CDR2 is LQKENI in the germline V gene. The CDR3 spans 14 residues. The CDR3, as DNA: TGTGCCAGCTCACCACTTCTGGGAGATCAGCCCCAGCATTTT. Its protein product is CASSPLLGDQPQHF. Drawing the rest from reference TRBV18 and TRBJ1-5, the complete variable domain is NAGVMQNPRHLVRRRGQEARLRCSPMKGHSHVYWYRQLPEEGLKFMVYLQKENIIDESGMPKERFSAEFPKEGPSILRIQQVVRGDSAAYFCASSPLLGDQPQHFGDGTRLSIL.

The chain has TRBV27 and TRBJ2-1; no firm D call. This CDR3 has 14 amino acids. Trimming stripped 4 bases from V and 3 bases from J, with 10 bases between. Germline lookup yields CDR1 MNHEY and CDR2 SMNVEV (reference sequence). The CDR3 coding sequence is TGTGCCAGCAGTTCCTCAGCTATCTACAATGAGCAGTTCTTC. Protein product: CASSSSAIYNEQFF.

The J gene is TRBJ1-3, the V gene TRBV30; D uncertain. CDR3 length equals 16 residues. V dropped 0 bases and J dropped 2 bases, with 14 bases sitting between them. CDR1 and CDR2 (germline): GTSNPN, SVGIG (reference sequence). The CDR3 is CAWSVDSRRAGNTIYF. DNA for the CDR3: TGTGCCTGGAGTGTCGATTCTCGGAGGGCTGGAAACACCATATATTTT.

This clone occurred a few times. The chain has TRBV7-9 and TRBJ2-3; D call uncertain. The CDR3 runs 15 residues. The ends were cut back, 3 bases at V and 1 base at J, with 11 bases in the middle. The germline CDR1 and CDR2 sequences are SEHNR and FQNEAQ (reference sequence). This chain's CDR3 is CASSFRRIGTDTQYF. Here the CDR3 DNA reads TGTGCCAGCAGCTTCCGGAGAATAGGCACAGATACGCAGTATTTT.

The V and J genes are TRBV11-2 and TRBJ2-1; D is possibly TRBD2 (6 bases). Germline CDR1 and CDR2: SGHAT and FQNNGV. The CDR3 runs 14 residues. V gave up 1 base and J gave up 9 bases, with 13 bases separating them. The CDR3 DNA sequence: TGTGCCAGCAGCTTAGTCGGGACTTCAAGTGAGCAGTTCTTC. Its protein is CASSLVGTSSEQFF.

The chain carries TRBV28 and TRBJ1-6; D not certain. Germline V gene sequence: CDR1 MDHEN, CDR2 SYDVKM. With 6 bases removed from V and 13 bases from J, the gap between germline ends came to 13 bases. The CDR3 totals 12 residues. This CDR3 is CASRPSGLPLHF. DNA for the CDR3: TGTGCCAGCAGGCCTAGTGGTCTTCCCCTCCACTTT.

This clone was detected only a few times. The rearrangement links TRBV9 to TRBJ2-1; 9 positions match TRBD2. Unmatched junction bases numbered 9, after V lost 2 bases and J lost 6 bases. The CDR3 totals 16 residues. CDR1 is SGDLS, CDR2 YYNGEE, per germline. The CDR3 DNA is TGTGCCAGCAGCGTGAGTAGCGGGAGTGTGGGCAATGAGCAGTTCTTC. Its translation is CASSVSSGSVGNEQFF.

This clone was observed a handful of times. The chain combines TRBV19 with TRBJ2-3; 12 bases agree with TRBD1. V trimming: 1 base; J trimming: 2 bases; junction bases outside the gene matches: 4. The CDR3 length is 17 residues. Germline V gene data show CDR1 as LNHDA and CDR2 as SQIVND (reference sequence). In DNA form, the CDR3 reads TGTGCCAGTAGTATAGGGGACAGGGGGCCCCCCACAGATACGCAGTATTTT. Translation gives CASSIGDRGPPTDTQYF.

The table lists this clone with a few counts. This sample also contains other DNA sequences that code for the same CDR3. The CDR3 reads CASSFGTDTQYF. Here the CDR3 DNA reads TGTGCCAGCAGCTTTGGCACAGATACGCAGTATTTT. J is TRBJ2-3 and V is TRBV7-3; D gene ambiguous. The CDR3 runs to 12 residues. V shed 3 bases and J shed 1 base, with 2 bases lying between them. Germline CDR1 is SGHTA and CDR2 is FQGTGA.

This clone was seen a handful of times. This sample also contains other DNA sequences that code for the same CDR3. V is TRBV15 and J is TRBJ2-5; 8 bases align to TRBD1. The germline V gene encodes CDR1 LNHNV and CDR2 YYDKDF (reference sequence). The CDR3 loop spans 15 amino acids. V lost 3 bases, J lost 5 bases, and 8 bases stayed unmatched. This chain's CDR3 is CATSRDRTGLETQYF. CDR3 bases: TGTGCCACCAGCAGGGACCGGACAGGGTTGGAGACCCAGTACTTC.

This clone was picked up a small number of times. The V gene is TRBV25-1, the J gene TRBJ2-7, with D perhaps TRBD2 (6 bases). Between the trimmed V and J ends, which lost 8 bases and 3 bases, there was a span of 11 bases. In germline, CDR1 is MGHDK, CDR2 SYGVNS. The CDR3 is 12 residues long. CDR3 DNA: TGTGCCAGCGCCGGGACTCACTACGAGCAGTACTTC. This translates into CASAGTHYEQYF.